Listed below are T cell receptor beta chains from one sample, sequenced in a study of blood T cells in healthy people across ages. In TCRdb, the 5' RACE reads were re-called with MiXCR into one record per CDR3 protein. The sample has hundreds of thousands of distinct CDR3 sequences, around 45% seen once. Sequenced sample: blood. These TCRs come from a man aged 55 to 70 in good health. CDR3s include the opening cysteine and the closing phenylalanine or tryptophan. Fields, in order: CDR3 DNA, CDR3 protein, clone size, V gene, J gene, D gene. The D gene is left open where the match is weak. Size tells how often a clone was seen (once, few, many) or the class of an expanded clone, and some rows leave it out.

TGCGCCAGCAGCTTGGGACAGGGATCGGTAGAAGTGACTTTCTTT	CASSLGQGSVEVTFF	NA	TRBV5-1	TRBJ1-1	TRBD1
TGTGCCAGCAGTCCCGGACAGAGAGTAGGCAATCAGCCCCAGCATTTT	CASSPGQRVGNQPQHF	NA	TRBV27	TRBJ1-5	NA
TGTACCAGCAGTGAGTCCAGGCAAGAGACCCAGTACTTC	CTSSESRQETQYF	NA	TRBV2	TRBJ2-5	NA
TGCAGTGCTGGGACAGGGATTCGAAATGGACTGTTTTTT	CSAGTGIRNGLFF	NA	TRBV20-1	TRBJ1-4	TRBD1
TGTGCCAGCAGCCCCCGTTTCGACAGGGGTGAGCAGTTCTTC	CASSPRFDRGEQFF	NA	TRBV5-4	TRBJ2-1	TRBD1
TGTGCCAGCAGCTTCGGTCAGGGCGGTGGCGGCATTGAAGCTTTCTTT	CASSFGQGGGGIEAFF	NA	TRBV7-9	TRBJ1-1	NA
TGTGCCAGCAGCACAGTTGGACAGGGATCCTACGAGCAGTACTTC	CASSTVGQGSYEQYF	NA	TRBV14	TRBJ2-7	TRBD1
TGTGCCAGCAGCAAGGCCGGGGATGAGCAGTTCTTC	CASSKAGDEQFF	few	TRBV12-3/TRBV12-4	TRBJ2-1	NA
TGTGCCAGCAGTCCCAAGCGGGGTAATACCGGGGAGCTGTTTTTT	CASSPKRGNTGELFF	NA	TRBV12-3/TRBV12-4	TRBJ2-2	TRBD2
TGCGCCAGCAGAAAGTCACAGAACACCGGGGAGCTGTTTTTT	CASRKSQNTGELFF	NA	TRBV10-2	TRBJ2-2	NA
TGTGCCAGCAGTTCAACAGGGGACGCCCCAGATACGCAGTATTTT	CASSSTGDAPDTQYF	once	TRBV28	TRBJ2-3	TRBD1
TGCAGCGGCCTAGGGGACCCTAGCTCTGGGGCCAACGTCCTGACTTTC	CSGLGDPSSGANVLTF	NA	TRBV29-1	TRBJ2-6	NA
TGTGCCAGCAGCTCATCGACGGACAGGGGGGACTATGGCTACACCTTC	CASSSSTDRGDYGYTF	NA	TRBV7-2	TRBJ1-2	TRBD1
TGTGCCAGCAGTCGTCCCGGGACAGGTGGAAGCGGCTACACCTTC	CASSRPGTGGSGYTF	NA	TRBV7-9	TRBJ1-2	TRBD1
TGTGCCAGCAGCCCCAGGACAGGGAGGGACACTGAAGCTTTCTTT	CASSPRTGRDTEAFF	NA	TRBV7-9	TRBJ1-1	TRBD1
TGTGCCAGCAGGGAGGACAGGGCCGATGGCTACACCTTC	CASREDRADGYTF	few	TRBV6-6	TRBJ1-2	TRBD1
TGCGCCAGCAGCCAACAGTCCGGAACCTACGAGCAGTACTTC	CASSQQSGTYEQYF	few	TRBV4-3	TRBJ2-7	NA
TGTGCCAGCAGCCCTGGGGGGGCGGAAAAACTGTTTTTT	CASSPGGAEKLFF	many	TRBV7-9	TRBJ1-4	NA
TGTGCCAGCTCACCACTAGTTCCTCAGGGAGGTTTCACAGATACGCAGTATTTT	CASSPLVPQGGFTDTQYF	NA	TRBV18	TRBJ2-3	NA
TGTGCCAGCAGTGAGCTGACTAGCGGGGGGCCCACGCAGTATTTT	CASSELTSGGPTQYF	NA	TRBV2	TRBJ2-3	TRBD2
TGTGCCAGCAGTACCCATCCGGGACAGGGGACCGAATATAGCAATCAGCCCCAGCATTTT	CASSTHPGQGTEYSNQPQHF	NA	TRBV6-2/TRBV6-3	TRBJ1-5	TRBD1
TGTGCCAGCAGCGCAGAACTAGCGGGGGGACCCACTGAGCAGTTCTTC	CASSAELAGGPTEQFF	few	TRBV9	TRBJ2-1	TRBD2